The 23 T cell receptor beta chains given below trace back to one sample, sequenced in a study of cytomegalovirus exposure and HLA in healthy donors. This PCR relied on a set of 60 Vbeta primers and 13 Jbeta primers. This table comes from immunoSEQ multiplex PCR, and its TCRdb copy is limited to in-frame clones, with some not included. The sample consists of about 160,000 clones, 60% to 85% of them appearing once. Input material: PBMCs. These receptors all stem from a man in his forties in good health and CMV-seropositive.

CDR3 loop: CASNFQGASGNTIYF. The CDR3 DNA reads TGTGCCAGCAATTTTCAGGGGGCAAGTGGAAACACCATATATTTT. The gene calls are TRBV6-1 and TRBJ1-3, with 8 bases matching TRBD1. V lost 7 bases and J lost 3; bases outside the gene matches: 8. The CDR3 totals 15 residues. Germline CDR1 reads MNHNS; CDR2 reads SASEGT.

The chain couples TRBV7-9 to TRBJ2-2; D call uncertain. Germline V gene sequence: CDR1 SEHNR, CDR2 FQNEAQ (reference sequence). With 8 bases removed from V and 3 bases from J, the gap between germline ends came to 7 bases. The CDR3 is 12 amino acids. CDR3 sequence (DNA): TGTGCCAGCGGCCTCGACACCGGGGAGCTGTTTTTT. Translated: CASGLDTGELFF.

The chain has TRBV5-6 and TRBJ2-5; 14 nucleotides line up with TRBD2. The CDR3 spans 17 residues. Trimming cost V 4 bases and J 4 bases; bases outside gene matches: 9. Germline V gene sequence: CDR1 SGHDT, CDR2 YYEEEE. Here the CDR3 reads CASSAPGLAGAGETQYF. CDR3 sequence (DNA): TGTGCCAGCAGCGCACCGGGACTAGCGGGAGCAGGAGAGACCCAGTACTTC.

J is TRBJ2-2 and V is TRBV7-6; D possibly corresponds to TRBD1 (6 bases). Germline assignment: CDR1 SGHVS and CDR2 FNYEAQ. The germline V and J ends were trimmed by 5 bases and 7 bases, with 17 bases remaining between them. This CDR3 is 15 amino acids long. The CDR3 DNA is TGTGCCAGCAGCCCCTCTGGGGGCCTAAGCGGGGAGCTGTTTTTT. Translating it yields CASSPSGGLSGELFF.

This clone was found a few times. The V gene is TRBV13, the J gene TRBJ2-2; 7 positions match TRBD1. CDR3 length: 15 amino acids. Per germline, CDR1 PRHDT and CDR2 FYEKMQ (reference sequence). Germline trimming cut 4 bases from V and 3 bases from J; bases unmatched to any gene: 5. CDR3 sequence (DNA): TGTGCCAGCAGCTACATGCAGGGGGACACCGGGGAGCTGTTTTTT. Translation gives CASSYMQGDTGELFF.

The CDR3 protein is CASKRGRENTEAFF. For the CDR3, the DNA is TGTGCCAGTAAGAGGGGGCGAGAGAACACTGAAGCTTTCTTT. The V call is TRBV19, the J call TRBJ1-1, with TRBD1 identical over 7 bases. The CDR3 is made up of 14 amino acids. Unmatched junction bases numbered 6, after V lost 7 bases and J lost 1 base. Germline CDR1 is LNHDA and CDR2 is SQIVND (reference sequence).

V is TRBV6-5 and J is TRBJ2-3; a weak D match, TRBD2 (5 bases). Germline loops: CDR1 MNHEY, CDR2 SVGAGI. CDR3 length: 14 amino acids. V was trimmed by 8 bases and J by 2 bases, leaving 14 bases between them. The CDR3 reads CASCKRVSTDTQYF. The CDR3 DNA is TGTGCCAGCTGCAAGAGGGTGTCCACAGATACGCAGTATTTT.

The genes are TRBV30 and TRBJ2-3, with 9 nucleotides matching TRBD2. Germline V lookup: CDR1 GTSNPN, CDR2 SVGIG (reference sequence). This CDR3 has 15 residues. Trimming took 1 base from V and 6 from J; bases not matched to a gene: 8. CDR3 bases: TGTGCCTGGAGTGGAGGGACTAGCCCCAGGGATACGCAGTATTTT. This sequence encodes CAWSGGTSPRDTQYF.

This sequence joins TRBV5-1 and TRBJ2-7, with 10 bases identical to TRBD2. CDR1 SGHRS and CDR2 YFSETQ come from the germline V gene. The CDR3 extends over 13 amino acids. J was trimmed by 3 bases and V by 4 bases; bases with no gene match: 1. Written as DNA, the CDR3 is TGCGCCAGCAGCCCTAGCGGGAGCTACGAGCAGTACTTC. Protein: CASSPSGSYEQYF.

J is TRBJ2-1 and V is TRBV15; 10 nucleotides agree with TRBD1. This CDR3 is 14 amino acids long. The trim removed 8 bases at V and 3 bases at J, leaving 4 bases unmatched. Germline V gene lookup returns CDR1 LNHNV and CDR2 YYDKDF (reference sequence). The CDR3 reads CATRRDRGYNEQFF. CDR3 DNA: TGTGCCACCCGGCGGGACAGGGGCTACAATGAGCAGTTCTTC.

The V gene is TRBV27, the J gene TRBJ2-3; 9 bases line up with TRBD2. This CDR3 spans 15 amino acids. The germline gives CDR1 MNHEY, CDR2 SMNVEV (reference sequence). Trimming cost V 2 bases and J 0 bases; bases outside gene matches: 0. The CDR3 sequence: CASSLLAGSTDTQYF. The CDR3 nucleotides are TGTGCCAGCAGTTTACTAGCGGGGAGCACAGATACGCAGTATTTT.

In DNA, the CDR3 is TGTGCCAGCAGCGTAGATCGGGCGGGCACCGGGGAGCTGTTTTTT. Translation gives CASSVDRAGTGELFF. V is TRBV9 and J is TRBJ2-2, with a weak D call TRBD2 (5 bases). The ends were cut back, 0 bases at V and 4 bases at J, with 10 bases in the middle. Germline V gene sequence: CDR1 SGDLS, CDR2 YYNGEE. This CDR3 spans 15 amino acids.

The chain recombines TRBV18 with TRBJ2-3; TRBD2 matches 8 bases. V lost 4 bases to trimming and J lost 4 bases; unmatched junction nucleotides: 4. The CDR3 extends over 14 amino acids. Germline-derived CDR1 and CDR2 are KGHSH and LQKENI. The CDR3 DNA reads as TGTGCCAGCTCACAGGGACTAGTTGCAGATACGCAGTATTTT. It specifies CASSQGLVADTQYF. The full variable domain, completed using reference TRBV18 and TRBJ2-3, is NAGVMQNPRHLVRRRGQEARLRCSPMKGHSHVYWYRQLPEEGLKFMVYLQKENIIDESGMPKERFSAEFPKEGPSILRIQQVVRGDSAAYFCASSQGLVADTQYFGPGTRLTVL.

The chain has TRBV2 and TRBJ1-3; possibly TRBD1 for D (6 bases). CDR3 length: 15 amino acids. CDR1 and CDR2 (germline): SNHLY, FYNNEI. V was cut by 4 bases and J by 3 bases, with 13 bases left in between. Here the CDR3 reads CASSAGHRIGNTIYF. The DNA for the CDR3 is TGTGCCAGCAGTGCGGGACACCGGATTGGAAACACCATATATTTT.

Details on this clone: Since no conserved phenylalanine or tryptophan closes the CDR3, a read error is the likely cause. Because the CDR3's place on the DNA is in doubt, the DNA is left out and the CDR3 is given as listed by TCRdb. CDR3 residues: CSAPPTGGGTN. The chain recombines TRBV20-1 with TRBJ1-4; TRBD1, as called in the table, went unchecked against the DNA. Germline-derived CDR1 and CDR2 are DFQATT and SNEGSKA (reference sequence). Both ends counted, the CDR3 spans 11 residues.

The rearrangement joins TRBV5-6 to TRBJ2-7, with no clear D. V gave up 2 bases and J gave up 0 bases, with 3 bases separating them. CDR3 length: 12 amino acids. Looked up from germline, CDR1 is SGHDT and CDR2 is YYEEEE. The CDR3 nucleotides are TGTGCCAGCAGCTTCAGCTCCTACGAGCAGTACTTC. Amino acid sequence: CASSFSSYEQYF.

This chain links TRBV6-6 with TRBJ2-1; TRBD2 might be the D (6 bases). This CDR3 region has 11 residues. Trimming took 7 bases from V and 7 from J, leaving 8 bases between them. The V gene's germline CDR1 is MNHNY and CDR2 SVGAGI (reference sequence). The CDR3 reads CASISGNEQFF. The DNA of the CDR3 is TGTGCCAGCATAAGCGGGAATGAGCAGTTCTTC.

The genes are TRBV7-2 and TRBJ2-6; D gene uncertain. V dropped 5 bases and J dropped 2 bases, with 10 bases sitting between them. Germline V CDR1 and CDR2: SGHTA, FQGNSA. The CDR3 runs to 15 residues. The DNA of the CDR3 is TGTGCCAGCAGCCCTCGGGTCACTGGGGCCAACGTCCTGACTTTC. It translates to CASSPRVTGANVLTF.

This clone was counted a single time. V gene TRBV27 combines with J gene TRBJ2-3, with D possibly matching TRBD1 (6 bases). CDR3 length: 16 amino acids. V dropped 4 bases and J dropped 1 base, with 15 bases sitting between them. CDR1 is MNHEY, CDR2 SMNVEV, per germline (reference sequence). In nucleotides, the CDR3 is TGTGCCAGCAGTTACCGGGGACACAAGCGCACAGATACGCAGTATTTT. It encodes CASSYRGHKRTDTQYF.

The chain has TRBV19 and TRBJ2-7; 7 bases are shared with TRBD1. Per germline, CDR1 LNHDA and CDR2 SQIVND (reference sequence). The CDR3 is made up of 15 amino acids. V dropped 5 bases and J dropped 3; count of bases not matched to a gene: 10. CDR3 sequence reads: CASSLRTGGGYEQYF. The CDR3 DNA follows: TGTGCCAGTAGTCTCCGGACAGGAGGCGGCTACGAGCAGTACTTC.

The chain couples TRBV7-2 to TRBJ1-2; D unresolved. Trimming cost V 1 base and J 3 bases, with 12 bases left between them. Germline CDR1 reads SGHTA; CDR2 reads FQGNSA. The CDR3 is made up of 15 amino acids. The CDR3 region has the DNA TGTGCCAGCAGCTTAGGACTTCGGGTAGACTATGGCTACACCTTC. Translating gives CASSLGLRVDYGYTF.

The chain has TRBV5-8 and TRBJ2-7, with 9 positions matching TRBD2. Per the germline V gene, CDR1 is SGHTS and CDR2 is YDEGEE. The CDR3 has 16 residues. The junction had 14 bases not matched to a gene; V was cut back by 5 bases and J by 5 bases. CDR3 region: CASSYYRLAGLDEQYF. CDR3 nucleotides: TGTGCCAGCAGTTACTACCGGCTAGCGGGACTGGACGAGCAGTACTTC.

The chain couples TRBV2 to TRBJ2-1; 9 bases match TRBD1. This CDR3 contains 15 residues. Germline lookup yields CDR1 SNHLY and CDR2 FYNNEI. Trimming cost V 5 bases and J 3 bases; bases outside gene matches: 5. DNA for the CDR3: TGTGCCAGCAGTATAGGACAGGGGCGCTACAATGAGCAGTTCTTC. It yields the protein CASSIGQGRYNEQFF.